The clone carrying this T cell receptor (beta chain) has just a few counts. Its specificity is not known. This record belongs to a study of cytomegalovirus exposure and HLA in healthy donors. PCR used 60 Vbeta primers and 13 Jbeta primers. Method: immunoSEQ multiplex PCR; TCRdb's copy keeps in-frame clones and lacks some. The sample holds about 110,000 clones; 55% to 75% are singletons and the top ten take approximately 3.9%. Looked up from germline, CDR1 is SEHNR and CDR2 is FQNEAQ (reference sequence). The CDR3 covers 14 residues. The junction had 8 bases not matched to a gene; V was cut back by 5 bases and J by 8 bases. Overall study findings and caveats: TCR sequences were mostly rare, though some public TCRs occurred in many donors.

Sequencing was carried out using PBMCs. This chain uses TRBV7-9 with TRBJ1-4; TRBD1 aligns across 7 bases. The receptor was derived from a man aged 25 to 40 in good health and CMV-seropositive. In DNA form, the CDR3 reads TGTGCCAGCAGCCCAAGACAGGGTGGAGAAAAACTGTTTTTT. Amino acids: CASSPRQGGEKLFF.